The present T cell receptor beta chain was sequenced within a study of vaccination and CD4 T cells after COVID-19. About the research overall: The post-vaccine samples came a median around 71 days after dose two (range 14 to 241). The study's findings and limits: Reactive clone data from convalescent patients indicated a median of approximately 90% appearing only post-vaccination.

Described treatment: approximately 9-day PBMC culture with coronavirus spike peptide pools or control peptides (ViraFEST assay). Expansion of antigen-specific T cells with peptide pools by ViraFEST preceded sequencing of TCRs. The Oncomine TCR Beta short-read assay generated sequence data from the DNA of cultured CD4+ T cells. TCRdb re-analysed the PCR reads in MiXCR, keeping a single row per CDR3 protein. The data show 20,000 to 25,000 distinct CDR3 sequences, with around 62% seen just once and around 23% held by the top ten. The CDR3 has 15 amino acids. V lost 4 bases to trimming and J lost 1 base, with 13 bases between them. Germline V gene lookup returns CDR1 MNHNS and CDR2 SASEGT. This clonotype has just a few counts. What it recognizes is unknown.

The V gene is TRBV6-1, the J gene TRBJ1-2; D may be TRBD1 (5 bases). The source was CD4+ T cells from blood, cultured in vitro, collected before SARS-CoV-2 vaccination. The sequence derives from a human donor who received a COVID-19 vaccine. CDR3 in DNA: TGTGCCAGCAGTGTTTATGGGGCCCTTAACTATGGCTACACCTTC. This sequence encodes CASSVYGALNYGYTF.